Following are 3 T cell receptor beta chains from one sample sequenced in a study of CD8 T cells in ankylosing spondylitis. TCRdb independently ran MiXCR on the 5' RACE reads; one entry per CDR3 protein. The sample shows under 150,000 distinct CDR3 sequences, 7% to 10% of them seen only once. Sequenced material: synovial fluid, either unsorted or a sorted T cell fraction (not recorded which). These receptors were collected from a male donor with ankylosing spondylitis.

The CDR3 here is CASTPRGQEAFF. CDR3 nucleotides: TGTGCCAGCACTCCCAGGGGACAAGAAGCTTTCTTT. This chain connects TRBV21-1 to TRBJ1-1; the table's D call TRBD1 went unverified against the DNA. TRBV21-1 is designated a pseudogene. The CDR3 is 12 amino acids.

In this sample, this clonotype turned up a few times. The J gene is TRBJ2-7, the V gene TRBV11-2; no reliable D call. The CDR3 has 14 amino acids. Germline values: CDR1 SGHAT, CDR2 FQNNGV. Trimming took off 0 bases at V and 2 bases at J, with 8 bases between the two ends. The CDR3 is CASSLEDGPYEQYF. The CDR3, as DNA: TGTGCCAGCAGCTTAGAAGACGGCCCCTACGAGCAGTACTTC. Complete variable domain (other parts from reference TRBV11-2 and TRBJ2-7): EAGVAQSPRYKIIEKRQSVAFWCNPISGHATLYWYQQILGQGPKLLIQFQNNGVVDDSQLPKDRFSAERLKGVDSTLKIQPAKLEDSAVYLCASSLEDGPYEQYFGPGTRLTVT.

V usage is TRBV20-1 and J usage is TRBJ2-7; 7 bases line up with TRBD1. V trimming: 6 bases; J trimming: 1 base; junction bases outside the gene matches: 9. In germline, CDR1 is DFQATT, CDR2 SNEGSKA (reference sequence). This CDR3 has 14 residues. In DNA, the CDR3 is TGCAGTGCCCCCTTTACGACAGGGTCCTACGAGCAGTACTTC. Amino acid sequence: CSAPFTTGSYEQYF.